The 20 T cell receptor beta chains below all came from one sample that was sequenced in a study of OX40 agonist ivuxolimab in advanced cancers. Sequencing used immunoSEQ multiplex PCR; TCRdb keeps in-frame clones, though not all of them. Of about 26,000 clones in the sample, around 90% were seen once. The source was CD4+ or CD8+ T cells sorted from blood, collected in a trial of the OX40 agonist ivuxolimab. All receptors derive from an adult with an advanced solid tumor such as melanoma, head and neck, liver or kidney cancer.

The rearrangement joins TRBV27 to TRBJ2-7, with TRBD1 matching over 7 bases. Germline V gene sequence: CDR1 MNHEY, CDR2 SMNVEV (reference sequence). This CDR3 comprises 15 residues. V lost 3 bases, J lost 4 bases, and 9 bases stayed unmatched. The CDR3 nucleotides read TGTGCCAGCAGTTTTGCCCCAGGGGGTTTTTACGAGCAGTACTTC. This sequence encodes CASSFAPGGFYEQYF.

This clone appeared a few times. The chain employs TRBV5-5 and TRBJ2-1; possibly TRBD1 for D (6 bases). This CDR3 has 15 amino acids. Deletions cut 4 bases from V and 4 bases from J, with 15 bases between. Germline lookup yields CDR1 SGHKS and CDR2 YYEKEE (reference sequence). Written as DNA, the CDR3 is TGTGCCAGCAGCCACGGACAGACTTTTTACAATGAGCAGTTCTTC. Its protein is CASSHGQTFYNEQFF.

The V gene is TRBV5-8, the J gene TRBJ2-1, with 10 bases fitting TRBD1. The CDR3 runs to 16 residues. The ends lost 6 bases at V and 6 bases at J; junction bases unmatched: 12. In germline, CDR1 is SGHTS, CDR2 YDEGEE. This chain's CDR3 is CASITSRDRGANEQFF. The CDR3 DNA reads TGTGCCAGCATAACAAGCCGGGACAGGGGAGCCAATGAGCAGTTCTTC.

The V call is TRBV19, the J call TRBJ2-1, with 8 positions matching TRBD1. Germline assignment: CDR1 LNHDA and CDR2 SQIVND (reference sequence). The CDR3 has 15 residues. V lost 5 bases, J lost 3 bases, and 6 bases stayed unmatched. Here the CDR3 DNA reads TGTGCCAGTAGTTTGCAGGGGGCGGGCTACAATGAGCAGTTCTTC. This codes for CASSLQGAGYNEQFF.

This clone was seen once. The gene calls are TRBV6-5 and TRBJ2-1; D unclear. The germline gives CDR1 MNHEY, CDR2 SVGAGI. The CDR3 extends over 14 amino acids. Trimming stripped 4 bases from V and 0 bases from J, with 7 bases between. This CDR3 reads CASSWLSSYNEQFF. The CDR3 DNA reads TGTGCCAGCAGTTGGCTGAGCTCCTACAATGAGCAGTTCTTC.

The V gene is TRBV6-1, the J gene TRBJ2-1; D not resolved. V lost 1 base to trimming and J lost 4 bases, with 11 bases between them. CDR3 size: 15 residues. The germline V gene has CDR1 MNHNS and CDR2 SASEGT. For the CDR3, the DNA is TGTGCCAGCAGTGAAGATCCTGGTGGATACAATGAGCAGTTCTTC. Translation: CASSEDPGGYNEQFF.

This sequence joins TRBV6-5 and TRBJ1-2; 7 nucleotides match TRBD1. The CDR3 contains 15 residues. From germline, CDR1 is MNHEY and CDR2 SVGAGI. V lost 6 bases, J lost 2 bases, and 9 bases stayed unmatched. CDR3 sequence (DNA): TGTGCCAGCAGATCCTCCGGGACAGAAAACTATGGCTACACCTTC. It is translated as CASRSSGTENYGYTF.

The chain employs TRBV19 and TRBJ2-7; 9 bases line up with TRBD1. This CDR3 region has 13 residues. Trimming removed 8 bases from V and 3 bases from J; junction bases left unmatched: 5. CDR1 is LNHDA, CDR2 SQIVND, per germline (reference sequence). The CDR3 nucleotides read TGTGCCAGTGTTCCGGGACAGGGCTACGAGCAGTACTTC. Its protein is CASVPGQGYEQYF.

V is TRBV4-1 and J is TRBJ1-1; D is uncertain. The CDR3 has 12 amino acids. Germline V lookup: CDR1 MGHRA, CDR2 YSYEKL. Trimming removed 1 base from V and 8 bases from J, with 8 bases in between. The CDR3 DNA reads TGCGCCAGCAGCCAAGGGCAGGAAGAAGCTTTCTTT. Residues: CASSQGQEEAFF.

A few counts support this clone. The gene calls are TRBV5-1 and TRBJ1-6, with TRBD1 matching over 9 bases. Germline-derived CDR1 and CDR2 are SGHRS and YFSETQ. The V segment lost 1 base and the J segment 7 bases; nucleotides outside the gene matches: 6. This CDR3 contains 16 residues. This CDR3 is CASSLLGGTGNSPLHF. The DNA of the CDR3 is TGCGCCAGCAGCTTGTTGGGGGGGACAGGGAATTCACCCCTCCACTTT.

The chain uses TRBV4-1 and TRBJ2-5; 7 nucleotides line up with TRBD2. The CDR3 totals 15 residues. From germline, CDR1 is MGHRA and CDR2 YSYEKL. Losses at the gene ends were 1 base for V and 5 bases for J; bases not matched to a gene: 7. The CDR3 nucleotides are TGCGCCAGCAGCCAAGGGGAGGGCCTGGGGGAGACCCAGTACTTC. Residues: CASSQGEGLGETQYF.

The V call is TRBV14, the J call TRBJ2-6; D remains unclear. This CDR3 has 15 amino acids. Germline CDR1 and CDR2: SGHDN and FVKESK. The V and J ends lost 4 bases and 2 bases respectively, with 9 bases between them. This CDR3 reads CASSLSSPGANVLTF. The CDR3 DNA reads as TGTGCCAGCAGCCTTTCCAGCCCTGGGGCCAACGTCCTGACTTTC.

This clone is labeled as medium-sized. Other DNA sequences in this specimen translate into the identical CDR3. The chain uses TRBV10-3 and TRBJ2-1; D may be TRBD2 (6 bases). CDR3 length: 13 amino acids. The V gene's germline CDR1 is ENHRY and CDR2 SYGVKD. V lost 4 bases, J lost 3 bases, and 7 bases lay in between. CDR3 DNA sequence: TGTGCCATCAGTGCGGGGGTCTACAATGAGCAGTTCTTC. Protein product: CAISAGVYNEQFF.

V gene TRBV5-4 combines with J gene TRBJ2-7; weak D call: TRBD2 (6 bases). The ends were cut back, 4 bases at V and 3 bases at J, with 14 bases in the middle. The CDR3 is made up of 14 amino acids. Per the germline V gene, CDR1 is SGHNT and CDR2 is YYREEE (reference sequence). The CDR3 protein is CASSAGLSRYEQYF. The CDR3 DNA follows: TGTGCCAGCAGCGCCGGACTATCCCGCTACGAGCAGTACTTC. Complete variable domain (other parts from reference TRBV5-4 and TRBJ2-7): ETGVTQSPTHLIKTRGQQVTLRCSSQSGHNTVSWYQQALGQGPQFIFQYYREEENGRGNFPPRFSGLQFPNYSSELNVNALELDDSALYLCASSAGLSRYEQYFGPGTRLTVT.

This clone appeared once. V is TRBV4-2 and J is TRBJ2-3; TRBD2 matches 7 bases. CDR1 is LGHNA, CDR2 YNFKEQ, per germline. This CDR3 contains 18 residues. Trimming cost V 0 bases and J 3 bases; bases outside gene matches: 12. The CDR3 DNA reads TGTGCCAGCAGCCAAGACGTGTTTCGGGAGGCTCCTACAGATACGCAGTATTTT. It codes for CASSQDVFREAPTDTQYF.

This clone turned up a few times. The genes are TRBV4-3 and TRBJ2-3; 11 bases line up with TRBD2. Germline CDR1 and CDR2: LGHNA and YSLEER. J was trimmed by 6 bases and V by 3 bases; bases with no gene match: 8. This CDR3 comprises 16 residues. The CDR3 DNA follows: TGCGCCAGCAGCCAGGCTTTAGCGGGGGGGTCCGATACGCAGTATTTT. Translation gives CASSQALAGGSDTQYF.

This clone was seen once. V and J are TRBV5-4 and TRBJ1-2; D is uncertain. CDR1 is SGHNT and CDR2 is YYREEE in the germline V gene (reference sequence). This CDR3 has 14 residues. Trimming removed 7 bases from V and 3 bases from J, with 16 bases in between. For the CDR3, the DNA is TGTGCCAGCTGGACGTCGGGCGGAGACTATGGCTACACCTTC. It translates to CASWTSGGDYGYTF. The whole variable domain, remainder taken from reference TRBV5-4 and TRBJ1-2, is ETGVTQSPTHLIKTRGQQVTLRCSSQSGHNTVSWYQQALGQGPQFIFQYYREEENGRGNFPPRFSGLQFPNYSSELNVNALELDDSALYLCASWTSGGDYGYTFGSGTRLTVV.

This sequence joins TRBV7-9 and TRBJ1-1, with 11 positions matching TRBD1. The CDR3 spans 16 residues. Germline CDR1 SEHNR, CDR2 FQNEAQ (reference sequence). V shed 5 bases and J 0 bases; nucleotides not matched to a gene: 5. CDR3 DNA sequence: TGTGCCAGCAGCGCTCGGACAGGGGGCATGAACACTGAAGCTTTCTTT. It codes for CASSARTGGMNTEAFF.

The chain employs TRBV20-1 and TRBJ1-1; unclear D gene. This CDR3 spans 11 amino acids. Between the trimmed V and J ends, which lost 2 bases and 5 bases, there was a span of 6 bases. The germline V gene has CDR1 DFQATT and CDR2 SNEGSKA (reference sequence). The CDR3: CSARSGTEAFF. As DNA, the CDR3 is TGCAGTGCTAGAAGTGGTACTGAAGCTTTCTTT.

The J gene is TRBJ2-1, the V gene TRBV9, with a tentative D call TRBD2 (5 bases). The germline V and J ends were trimmed by 3 bases and 6 bases, with 16 bases remaining between them. Germline-derived CDR1 and CDR2 are SGDLS and YYNGEE. CDR3 size: 15 residues. The CDR3 spells CASSGALSVSNEQFF. The DNA of the CDR3 is TGTGCCAGCAGCGGAGCCCTTAGCGTTAGCAATGAGCAGTTCTTC.